These 22 T cell receptor beta chains share one sample of origin, sequenced in a study of T cells expressing NK-cell markers. TCRdb reprocessed the 5' RACE reads and keeps a single row for each CDR3 protein, giving no DNA. The ten top clones account for just over 20%, within a sample of 150,000 to 200,000 distinct CDR3 sequences. Material for sequencing was blood T cells: a sorted CD56 or NKG2C T cell subset, CD4+ or CD8+ T cells, or bulk PBMC T cells (not recorded which). These receptors were obtained from a man between 18 and 69 years old in good health.

The chain joins TRBV12-3 or TRBV12-4 to TRBJ2-7. The CDR3 runs 11 residues. The CDR3 spells CASAETSEQYF.

This chain links TRBV5-1 with TRBJ2-1; with no DNA, the TCRdb D assignment of TRBD2 cannot be verified. Germline loops: CDR1 SGHRS, CDR2 YFSETQ. This CDR3 comprises 15 residues. The CDR3 is CASSLVQGGEGGQFF.

This rearrangement joins TRBV29-1 to TRBJ2-5; the D call from TCRdb, TRBD1, cannot be confirmed without DNA. The CDR3 spans 16 residues. Germline-derived CDR1 and CDR2 are SQVTM and ANQGSEA. CDR3: CSVEPRDRGNGETQYF.

The chain is built from TRBV7-9 and TRBJ2-2. Germline values: CDR1 SEHNR, CDR2 FQNEAQ (reference sequence). This CDR3 comprises 15 residues. The CDR3 reads CASSQPITNTGELFF.

This chain joins TRBV19 and TRBJ2-5; TCRdb lists TRBD1, though no DNA is available to test this call. Germline V lookup: CDR1 LNHDA, CDR2 SQIVND (reference sequence). The CDR3 runs 14 residues. CDR3 region: CASSSRDREETQYF.

The chain has TRBV5-4 and TRBJ2-1. CDR3 length: 14 residues. The germline gives CDR1 SGHNT, CDR2 YYREEE (reference sequence). CDR3 region: CASRSGSSYNEQFF.

The chain has TRBV10-3 and TRBJ2-7. The CDR3 is 12 amino acids. Germline V lookup: CDR1 ENHRY, CDR2 SYGVKD. CDR3: CAISDTDEMSYF.

The V call is TRBV27, the J call TRBJ2-1. Germline CDR1 MNHEY, CDR2 SMNVEV (reference sequence). The CDR3 is 14 residues long. The CDR3 here is CASSSRSLYNEQFF.

The chain joins TRBV11-2 to TRBJ2-5; checking the TCRdb D call of TRBD1 is not possible without DNA. CDR3 length equals 18 residues. Germline V gene sequence: CDR1 SGHAT, CDR2 FQNNGV. The CDR3 here is CASSTWGTGVERWETQYF. Together with reference TRBV11-2 and TRBJ2-5, the CDR3 gives the full variable domain: EAGVAQSPRYKIIEKRQSVAFWCNPISGHATLYWYQQILGQGPKLLIQFQNNGVVDDSQLPKDRFSAERLKGVDSTLKIQPAKLEDSAVYLCASSTWGTGVERWETQYFGPGTRLLVL.

The CDR3 here is CASGRTGYGYTF. The chain uses TRBV6-1 and TRBJ1-2. The CDR3 has 12 residues. Germline V gives CDR1 MNHNS, CDR2 SASEGT.

The chain uses TRBV5-8 and TRBJ2-7. The CDR3 loop spans 15 amino acids. Germline lookup yields CDR1 SGHTS and CDR2 YDEGEE. CDR3 in amino acids: CASSLGPGISYEQYF.

The V call is TRBV4-2, the J call TRBJ1-1. The germline V gene encodes CDR1 LGHNA and CDR2 YNFKEQ. CDR3 size: 15 residues. CDR3 protein: CASSQVRWREDEAFF.

The V call is TRBV20-1, the J call TRBJ2-5; absent DNA, TCRdb's TRBD1 call cannot be checked. Germline V gene sequence: CDR1 DFQATT, CDR2 SNEGSKA (reference sequence). The CDR3 runs to 16 residues. The CDR3 loop reads CSAIPGQGASFETQYF.

The V call is TRBV4-2, the J call TRBJ2-1. Looked up from germline, CDR1 is LGHNA and CDR2 is YNFKEQ. CDR3 size: 18 residues. The CDR3 region is CASSQETWTGDSYNEQFF.

J is TRBJ2-5 and V is TRBV7-9; TCRdb outputs TRBD1, but without DNA this stays unchecked. The CDR3 covers 15 residues. The V gene's germline CDR1 is SEHNR and CDR2 FQNEAQ (reference sequence). This CDR3 is CASTLPGGRRETQYF.

The chain has TRBV11-2 and TRBJ1-6; TCRdb lists TRBD1, though no DNA is available to test this call. Germline V CDR1 and CDR2: SGHAT, FQNNGV. CDR3 length: 17 amino acids. The CDR3 sequence is CASSLEQGAVFGSPLHF.

V is TRBV20-1 and J is TRBJ1-2; the D call of TRBD1 rests on TCRdb alone, since no DNA is present to check it. Per the germline V gene, CDR1 is DFQATT and CDR2 is SNEGSKA (reference sequence). This CDR3 region has 14 residues. The chain's CDR3 is CRSWDQGGERGYTF.

This sequence joins TRBV19 and TRBJ2-5. Germline CDR1 is LNHDA and CDR2 is SQIVND (reference sequence). This CDR3 has 14 amino acids. CDR3 region: CASSIGQYQETQYF.

The chain uses TRBV7-8 and TRBJ2-7; TCRdb's D call, TRBD1, is unchecked because there is no DNA. The V gene's germline CDR1 is SGHVS and CDR2 FQNEAQ. This CDR3 spans 17 amino acids. The CDR3: CASSLGTGGLGTYEQYF.

V gene TRBV5-1 combines with J gene TRBJ1-1; there is no DNA to check the TCRdb D call of TRBD1. The CDR3 has 14 amino acids. The germline V gene encodes CDR1 SGHRS and CDR2 YFSETQ. CDR3 in amino acids: CASSMTGGAGEAFF.

CDR3 sequence: CASSVGPVRIGANVLTF. J is TRBJ2-6 and V is TRBV9. The CDR3 contains 17 residues. The germline V gene has CDR1 SGDLS and CDR2 YYNGEE.

V usage is TRBV14 and J usage is TRBJ1-3. This CDR3 is 13 amino acids long. In germline, CDR1 is SGHDN, CDR2 FVKESK. CDR3 amino acids: CASSHSQGNTIYF.